The 16 T cell receptor beta chains presented below share a single source sample, sequenced in a study of response to subunit inactivated influenza vaccine. In TCRdb, the RT-PCR reads were re-called with MiXCR into one record per CDR3 protein. The data show around 520,000 distinct CDR3 sequences, roughly 12% seen once. Sample: PBMCs from blood, taken on the day of vaccination. These receptor sequences come from a man in his forties or fifties who received an inactivated influenza vaccine.

This chain connects TRBV3-1 to TRBJ2-7, with D possibly being TRBD1 (6 bases). CDR3 length: 15 amino acids. CDR1 and CDR2 (germline): LGHDT, YNNKEL (reference sequence). V was clipped by 2 bases and J by 7 bases, with 18 bases between them. The CDR3 here is CASSQSTSSGEEQYF. The CDR3 nucleotides read TGTGCCAGCAGCCAATCCACCTCTTCAGGGGAGGAGCAGTACTTC.

The CDR3 reads CASSQTTGGDYGYTF. The CDR3 DNA sequence: TGCGCCAGCAGCCAGACGACAGGGGGTGACTATGGCTACACCTTC. The chain is built from TRBV4-3 and TRBJ1-2; 9 positions match TRBD1. The germline gives CDR1 LGHNA, CDR2 YSLEER. V lost 3 bases and J lost 3; bases outside the gene matches: 5. This CDR3 is 15 amino acids long.

This clonotype was seen more than once but under ten times. The V call is TRBV19, the J call TRBJ2-2; D is perhaps TRBD1 (5 bases). This CDR3 is built from 16 residues. CDR1 and CDR2 from the germline V gene are LNHDA and SQIVND (reference sequence). The V end lost 0 bases, the J end lost 2 bases, and 10 bases lay between the germline ends. The CDR3 spells CASSIDLRANTGELFF. In nucleotides, the CDR3 is TGTGCCAGTAGTATAGATCTCAGGGCAAACACCGGGGAGCTGTTTTTT. The full variable domain, its missing parts supplied by reference TRBV19 and TRBJ2-2, is DGGITQSPKYLFRKEGQNVTLSCEQNLNHDAMYWYRQDPGQGLRLIYYSQIVNDFQKGDIAEGYSVSREKKESFPLTVTSAQKNPTAFYLCASSIDLRANTGELFFGEGSRLTVL.

The J gene is TRBJ2-5, the V gene TRBV7-9, with 7 bases aligning to TRBD2. The ends lost 5 bases at V and 1 base at J; junction bases unmatched: 4. The CDR3 contains 14 residues. Germline V gives CDR1 SEHNR, CDR2 FQNEAQ (reference sequence). CDR3: CASSVPSGQETQYF. The CDR3 DNA sequence: TGTGCCAGCAGCGTTCCTAGCGGCCAAGAGACCCAGTACTTC.

This clonotype came up a few times. The chain combines TRBV6-5 with TRBJ2-7, with 7 bases matching TRBD2. The CDR3 has 16 residues. V dropped 0 bases and J dropped 5; count of bases not matched to a gene: 10. Germline values: CDR1 MNHEY, CDR2 SVGAGI. CDR3 in amino acids: CASSYSHRGGAHEQYF. The DNA for the CDR3 is TGTGCCAGCAGTTACTCGCACCGGGGAGGGGCCCACGAGCAGTACTTC.

The rearrangement links TRBV20-1 to TRBJ2-5; 8 nucleotides align to TRBD1. The trim removed 2 bases at V and 2 bases at J, leaving 10 bases unmatched. The CDR3 totals 16 residues. Germline-derived CDR1 and CDR2 are DFQATT and SNEGSKA (reference sequence). The CDR3 region has the DNA TGCAGTGCTAGACCTCAGCAGGGGGCGGTACAAGAGACCCAGTACTTC. Amino acids: CSARPQQGAVQETQYF.

The chain uses TRBV4-3 and TRBJ2-3, with 10 bases identical to TRBD2. Germline lookup yields CDR1 LGHNA and CDR2 YSLEER. This CDR3 comprises 15 residues. The ends lost 4 bases at V and 6 bases at J; junction bases unmatched: 7. The CDR3 protein is CASSPLSGRFDTQYF. DNA of the CDR3: TGCGCCAGCAGCCCCCTTAGCGGGAGGTTTGATACGCAGTATTTT.

This clonotype was seen a few times. The CDR3 loop is CASPAGQIGNTIYF. CDR3 coding DNA: TGTGCCAGCCCAGCGGGACAGATAGGAAACACCATATATTTT. The rearrangement links TRBV12-3 or TRBV12-4 to TRBJ1-3; 7 nucleotides align to TRBD1. This CDR3 spans 14 amino acids. V trimming: 8 bases; J trimming: 4 bases; junction bases outside the gene matches: 8.

Comment on this clonotype: A much larger clone lies one base from this, so it may be a read error. This sequence joins TRBV20-1 and TRBJ1-4, with D perhaps TRBD1 (6 bases). The ends were cut back, 5 bases at V and 6 bases at J, with 13 bases in the middle. The CDR3 extends over 13 amino acids. Germline CDR1 is DFQATT and CDR2 is SNEGSKA (reference sequence). The DNA of the CDR3 is TGCAGTGCTTCACCGGGGGCGGATGAAAAACTGTTTTTT. It yields the protein CSASPGADEKLFF.

This clonotype has a single count. This rearrangement joins TRBV12-3 or TRBV12-4 to TRBJ2-7; D might be TRBD1 or TRBD2, each matching 5 bases. This CDR3 spans 16 amino acids. Trimming removed 3 bases from V and 5 bases from J, with 20 bases in between. The CDR3 DNA sequence: TGTGCCAGCAGTTTTTCCGGGACCTTACTCTCTGACGAGCAGTACTTC. Translated: CASSFSGTLLSDEQYF.

The gene calls are TRBV27 and TRBJ2-1, with TRBD2 matching over 8 bases. J lost 3 bases, V lost 5 bases, and 3 bases had no gene match. Germline V lookup: CDR1 MNHEY, CDR2 SMNVEV (reference sequence). The length of the CDR3 is 14 residues. The CDR3 DNA follows: TGTGCCAGCAGTCTAGGGACTAGCTACAATGAGCAGTTCTTC. Translation gives CASSLGTSYNEQFF.

V usage is TRBV5-1 and J usage is TRBJ2-1; D remains ambiguous. The germline V gene has CDR1 SGHRS and CDR2 YFSETQ. The CDR3 contains 15 residues. The V and J ends lost 2 bases and 3 bases respectively, with 12 bases between them. In nucleotides, the CDR3 is TGCGCCAGCAGCTTTCAGGATCCAGTCTACAATGAGCAGTTCTTC. Translated, it gives CASSFQDPVYNEQFF.

There are a few counts of this clonotype. The chain joins TRBV29-1 to TRBJ2-2, with D perhaps TRBD2 (6 bases). V lost 6 bases, J lost 2 bases, and 13 bases lay in between. CDR1 is SQVTM, CDR2 ANQGSEA, per germline. This CDR3 comprises 14 residues. The CDR3 reads CSVVRDLNTGELFF. CDR3 nucleotides: TGCAGCGTCGTCCGGGACTTAAACACCGGGGAGCTGTTTTTT.

V gene TRBV5-6 combines with J gene TRBJ2-1; 9 nucleotides agree with TRBD2. The CDR3 loop spans 16 amino acids. After removal of 1 base from V and 6 bases from J, the junction contained 8 bases not matched to a gene. CDR1 and CDR2 from the germline V gene are SGHDT and YYEEEE. CDR3 nucleotide sequence: TGTGCCAGCAGCTTGTTGCCAGCGGGGGGTTCCAATGAGCAGTTCTTC. Translated: CASSLLPAGGSNEQFF.

In its sample, this clonotype was seen a few times. The CDR3 DNA is TGTGCCAGCAGGACGGGACAGAGCCACTCCTACGAGCAGTACTTC. Protein sequence: CASRTGQSHSYEQYF. The V call is TRBV6-2 or TRBV6-3, the J call TRBJ2-7; TRBD1 aligns across 7 bases. The CDR3 contains 15 residues. The germline V gene has CDR1 MNHEY and CDR2 SVGEGT. V trimming: 6 bases; J trimming: 0 bases; junction bases outside the gene matches: 8.

This clonotype was seen a handful of times. The V gene is TRBV20-1, the J gene TRBJ1-6; the D gene is possibly TRBD1 (5 bases). V was shortened by 2 bases and J by 8 bases, with 19 bases between the two germline ends. Germline V gives CDR1 DFQATT, CDR2 SNEGSKA (reference sequence). There are 16 residues in the CDR3. CDR3 coding DNA: TGCAGTGCTAGAACCGGGACCCTCGACGGGGATTCACCCCTCCACTTT. It yields the protein CSARTGTLDGDSPLHF.